This passage covers 5 T cell receptor beta chains from one sample sequenced in a study of shared clonotypes between healthy human individuals. The method was immunoSEQ multiplex PCR; TCRdb's version includes in-frame clones alone and lacks a portion of them. In the table there are about half a million clones, approximately 78% of which are singletons. The specimen sequenced was PBMCs. The receptors were sampled from a woman between 40 and 50 years old in good health. Some clones in this sample may be carry-over from other donors' samples.

CDR3 residues: CASSEAQGGFNEQYF. CDR3 nucleotides: TGTGCCAGCAGTGAAGCCCAGGGCGGGTTCAACGAGCAGTACTTC. This chain joins TRBV6-1 and TRBJ2-7, with D possibly being TRBD1 or TRBD2 (5 bases each). V was pared by 0 bases and J by 5 bases, with 14 bases between. Per germline, CDR1 MNHNS and CDR2 SASEGT. There are 15 residues in the CDR3.

The V and J genes are TRBV30 and TRBJ2-5; tentative D call: TRBD2 (5 bases). The V gene lost 3 bases and the J gene lost 5 bases, with 13 bases spanning the gap. Germline V gene sequence: CDR1 GTSNPN, CDR2 SVGIG (reference sequence). This CDR3 has 13 amino acids. CDR3 sequence reads: CAWSLSDRETQYF. CDR3 DNA sequence: TGTGCCTGGAGCCTTAGCGATCGGGAGACCCAGTACTTC.

This chain links TRBV2 with TRBJ2-6; D is unclear. The germline V gene encodes CDR1 SNHLY and CDR2 FYNNEI. The CDR3 runs 17 residues. V was pared by 6 bases and J by 0 bases, with 15 bases between. The CDR3 DNA sequence: TGTGCCAGCAGACGACTGGTAGTAACCTCTGGGGCCAACGTCCTGACTTTC. Translated, it gives CASRRLVVTSGANVLTF.

The chain uses TRBV11-2 and TRBJ1-1, with a tentative D call TRBD1 (6 bases). The V end lost 3 bases, the J end lost 11 bases, and 16 bases lay between the germline ends. In germline, CDR1 is SGHAT, CDR2 FQNNGV. The CDR3 has 13 residues. The CDR3 region is CASSFGGGQKAFF. As DNA, the CDR3 is TGTGCCAGCAGCTTTGGAGGAGGACAGAAGGCTTTCTTT.

The V call is TRBV7-2, the J call TRBJ2-2; D assignment may be TRBD1 or TRBD2 (5 bases each). V dropped 2 bases and J dropped 0 bases, with 10 bases sitting between them. The CDR3 loop spans 16 amino acids. Germline values: CDR1 SGHTA, CDR2 FQGNSA. The CDR3 nucleotides are TGTGCCAGCAGCTTATTTGGGGGAACGAACACCGGGGAGCTGTTTTTT. As protein: CASSLFGGTNTGELFF.